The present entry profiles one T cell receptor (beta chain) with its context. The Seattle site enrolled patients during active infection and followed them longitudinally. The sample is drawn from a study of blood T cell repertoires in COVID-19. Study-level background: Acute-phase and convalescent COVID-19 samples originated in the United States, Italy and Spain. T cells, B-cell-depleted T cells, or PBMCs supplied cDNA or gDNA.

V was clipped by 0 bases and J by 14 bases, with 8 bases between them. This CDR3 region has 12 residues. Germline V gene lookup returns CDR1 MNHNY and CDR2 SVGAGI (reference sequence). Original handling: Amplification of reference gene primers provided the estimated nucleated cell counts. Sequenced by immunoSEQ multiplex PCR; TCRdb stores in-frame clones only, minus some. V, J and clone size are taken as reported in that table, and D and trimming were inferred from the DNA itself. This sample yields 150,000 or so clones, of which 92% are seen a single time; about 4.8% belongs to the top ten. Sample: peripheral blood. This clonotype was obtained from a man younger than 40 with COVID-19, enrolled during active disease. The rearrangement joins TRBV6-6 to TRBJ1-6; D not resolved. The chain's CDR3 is CASSYSEISLHF. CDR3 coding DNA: TGTGCCAGCAGTTACTCTGAGATCTCCCTCCACTTT.